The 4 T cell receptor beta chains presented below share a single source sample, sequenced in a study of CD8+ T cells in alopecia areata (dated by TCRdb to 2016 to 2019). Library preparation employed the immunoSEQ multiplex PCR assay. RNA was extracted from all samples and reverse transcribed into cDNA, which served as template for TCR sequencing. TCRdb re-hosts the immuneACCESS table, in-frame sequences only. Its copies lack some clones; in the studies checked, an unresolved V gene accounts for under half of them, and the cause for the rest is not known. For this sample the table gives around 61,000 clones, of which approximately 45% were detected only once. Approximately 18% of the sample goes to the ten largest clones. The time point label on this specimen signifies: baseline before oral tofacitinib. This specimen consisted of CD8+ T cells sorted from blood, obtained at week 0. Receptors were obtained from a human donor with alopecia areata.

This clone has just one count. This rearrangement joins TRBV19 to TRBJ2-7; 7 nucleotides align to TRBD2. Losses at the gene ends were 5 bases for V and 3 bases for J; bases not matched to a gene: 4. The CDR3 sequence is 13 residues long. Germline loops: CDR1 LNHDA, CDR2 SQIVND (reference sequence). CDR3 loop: CASSGREHYEQYF. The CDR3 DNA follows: TGTGCCAGTAGTGGGCGGGAGCACTACGAGCAGTACTTC.

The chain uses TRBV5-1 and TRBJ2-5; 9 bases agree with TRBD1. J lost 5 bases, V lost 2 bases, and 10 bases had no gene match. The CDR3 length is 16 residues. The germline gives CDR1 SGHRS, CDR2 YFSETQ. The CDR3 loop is CASSFGQGQGWETQYF. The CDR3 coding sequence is TGCGCCAGCAGCTTCGGACAGGGGCAAGGTTGGGAGACCCAGTACTTC.

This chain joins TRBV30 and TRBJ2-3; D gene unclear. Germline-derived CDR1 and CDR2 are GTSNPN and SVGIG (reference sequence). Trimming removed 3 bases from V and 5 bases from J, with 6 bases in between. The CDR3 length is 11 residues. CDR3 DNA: TGTGCCTGGAGCCCCGGAGATACGCAGTATTTT. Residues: CAWSPGDTQYF.

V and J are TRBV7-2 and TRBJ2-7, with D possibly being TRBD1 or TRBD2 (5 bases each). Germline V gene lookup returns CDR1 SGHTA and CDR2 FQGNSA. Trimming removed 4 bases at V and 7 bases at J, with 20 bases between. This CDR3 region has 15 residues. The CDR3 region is CASSSVEGPAREQYF. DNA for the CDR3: TGTGCCAGCAGCTCCGTCGAGGGGCCGGCCCGGGAGCAGTACTTC.